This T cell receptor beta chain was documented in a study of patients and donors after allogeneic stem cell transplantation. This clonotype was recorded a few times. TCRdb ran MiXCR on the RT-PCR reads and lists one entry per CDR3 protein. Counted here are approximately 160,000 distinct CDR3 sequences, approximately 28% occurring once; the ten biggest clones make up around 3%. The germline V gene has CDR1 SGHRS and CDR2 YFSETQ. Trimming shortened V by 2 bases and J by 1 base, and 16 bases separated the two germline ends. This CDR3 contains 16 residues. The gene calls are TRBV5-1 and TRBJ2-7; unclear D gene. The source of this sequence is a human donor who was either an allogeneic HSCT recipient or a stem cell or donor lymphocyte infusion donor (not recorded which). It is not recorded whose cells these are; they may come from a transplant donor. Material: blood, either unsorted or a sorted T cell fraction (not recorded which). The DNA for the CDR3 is TGCGCCAGCAGCTTAAACCGAGGTCCCCGATCCTACGAGCAGTACTTC. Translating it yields CASSLNRGPRSYEQYF.